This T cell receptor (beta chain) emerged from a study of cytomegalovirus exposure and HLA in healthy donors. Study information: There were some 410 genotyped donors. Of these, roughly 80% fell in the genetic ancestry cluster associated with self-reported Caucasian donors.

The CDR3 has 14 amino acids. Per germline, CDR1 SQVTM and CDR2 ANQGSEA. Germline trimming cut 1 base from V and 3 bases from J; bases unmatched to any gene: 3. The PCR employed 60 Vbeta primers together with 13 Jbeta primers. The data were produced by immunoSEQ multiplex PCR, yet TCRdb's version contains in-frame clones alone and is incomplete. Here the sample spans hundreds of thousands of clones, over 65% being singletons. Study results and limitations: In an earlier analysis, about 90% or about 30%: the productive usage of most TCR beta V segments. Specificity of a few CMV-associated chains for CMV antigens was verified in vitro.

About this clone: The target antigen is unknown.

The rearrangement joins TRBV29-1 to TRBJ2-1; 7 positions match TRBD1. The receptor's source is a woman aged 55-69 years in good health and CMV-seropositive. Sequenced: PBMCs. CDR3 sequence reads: CSVEGGTDYNEQFF. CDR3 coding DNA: TGCAGCGTTGAAGGAGGGACAGACTACAATGAGCAGTTCTTC.